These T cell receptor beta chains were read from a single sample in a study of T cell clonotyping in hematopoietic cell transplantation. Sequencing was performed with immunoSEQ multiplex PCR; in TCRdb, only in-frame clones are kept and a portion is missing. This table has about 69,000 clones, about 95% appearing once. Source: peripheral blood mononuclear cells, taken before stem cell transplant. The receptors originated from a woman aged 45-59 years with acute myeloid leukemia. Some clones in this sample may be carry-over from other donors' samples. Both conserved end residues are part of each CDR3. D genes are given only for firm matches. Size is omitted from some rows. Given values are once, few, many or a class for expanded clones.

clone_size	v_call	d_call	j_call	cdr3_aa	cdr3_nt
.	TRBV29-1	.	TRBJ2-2	CSVERGSNTGELFF	TGCAGCGTTGAAAGGGGATCGAACACCGGGGAGCTGTTTTTT
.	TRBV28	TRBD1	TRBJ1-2	CASSSPGQGNYGYTF	TGTGCCAGCAGTTCACCGGGACAGGGCAACTATGGCTACACCTTC
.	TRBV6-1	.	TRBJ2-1	CASSERDNNEQFF	TGTGCCAGCAGTGAAAGGGACAACAATGAGCAGTTCTTC
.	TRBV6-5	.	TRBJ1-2	CASSYRGGIGYGYTF	TGTGCCAGCAGTTATAGGGGGGGCATCGGCTATGGCTACACCTTC
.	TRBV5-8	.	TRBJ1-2	CASSLAKRGRNTF	TGTGCCAGCAGCTTGGCCAAGAGGGGTAGGAACACCTTC
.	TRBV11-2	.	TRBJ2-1	CASSPTGSGWDEQFF	TGTGCCAGCAGCCCGACCGGGTCTGGTTGGGATGAGCAGTTCTTC
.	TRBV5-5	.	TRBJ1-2	CASSRAPGAFGYGYTF	TGTGCCAGCAGCCGGGCGCCCGGGGCCTTTGGGTATGGCTACACCTTC
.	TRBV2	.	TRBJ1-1	CASSEAMSEAFF	TGTGCCAGCAGTGAAGCTATGAGTGAAGCTTTCTTT
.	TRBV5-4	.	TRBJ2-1	CASSHGTSRGGYNEQFF	TGTGCCAGCAGCCATGGGACTTCCCGTGGGGGCTACAATGAGCAGTTCTTC
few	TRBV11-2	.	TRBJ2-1	CASSFSRVEDEQFF	TGTGCCAGCAGCTTCTCCAGGGTTGAGGATGAGCAGTTCTTC
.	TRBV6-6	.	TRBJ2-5	CASSYSNGGAAETQYF	TGTGCCAGCAGTTACTCGAATGGGGGGGCCGCCGAGACCCAGTACTTC
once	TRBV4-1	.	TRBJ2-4	CASSQDSGRMAKNIQYF	TGCGCCAGCAGCCAAGATAGTGGGAGGATGGCCAAAAACATTCAGTACTTC
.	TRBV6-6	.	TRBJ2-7	CASARQSAFYEQYF	TGTGCCAGCGCGCGGCAGAGCGCCTTCTACGAGCAGTACTTC
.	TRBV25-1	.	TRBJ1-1	CASSDQGSTEAFF	TGTGCCAGCAGTGACCAGGGTAGCACTGAAGCTTTCTTT
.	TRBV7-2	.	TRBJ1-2	CASSLVLRDGHYGYTF	TGTGCCAGCAGCTTAGTTCTGCGGGATGGACACTATGGCTACACCTTC
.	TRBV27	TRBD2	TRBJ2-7	CASSLILAGPTYEQYF	TGTGCCAGCAGTTTAATCTTAGCGGGTCCAACCTACGAGCAGTACTTC
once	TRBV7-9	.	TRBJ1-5	CASSYMTGNQPQHF	TGTGCCAGCAGCTATATGACAGGCAATCAGCCCCAGCATTTT
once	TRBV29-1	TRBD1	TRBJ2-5	CSVEARDRGDETQYF	TGCAGCGTTGAAGCCCGGGACAGGGGTGACGAGACCCAGTACTTC
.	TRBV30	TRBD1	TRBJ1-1	CAGYRGTEAFF	TGTGCCGGATACAGGGGGACTGAAGCTTTCTTT
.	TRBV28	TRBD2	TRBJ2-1	CASSLWASGRADSFNEQFF	TGTGCCAGCAGTTTATGGGCTAGCGGAAGGGCAGATAGTTTTAATGAGCAGTTCTTC
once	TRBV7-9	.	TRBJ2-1	CASSLSLRNEQFF	TGTGCCAGCAGCTTATCTCTTCGCAATGAGCAGTTCTTC
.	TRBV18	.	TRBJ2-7	CASSPGDEQYF	TGTGCCAGCTCACCAGGGGACGAGCAGTACTTC
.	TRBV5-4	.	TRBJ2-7	CASSSQEDSPYEQYF	TGTGCCAGCAGCTCTCAAGAGGACAGTCCCTACGAGCAGTACTTC
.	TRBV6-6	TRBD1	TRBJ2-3	CASSRGGLQYF	TGTGCCAGCAGTAGAGGGGGCTTACAGTATTTT
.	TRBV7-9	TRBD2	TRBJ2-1	CASSLPSGGAQYVGNEQFF	TGTGCCAGCAGCTTACCTAGCGGGGGGGCTCAATATGTTGGCAATGAGCAGTTCTTC
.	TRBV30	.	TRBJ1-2	CAWIRQGLGGGYTF	TGTGCCTGGATTAGGCAGGGACTCGGGGGTGGCTACACCTTC
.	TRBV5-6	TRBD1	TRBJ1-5	CASSLNRGRNQPQHF	TGTGCCAGCAGCTTGAACAGGGGGCGAAATCAGCCCCAGCATTTT